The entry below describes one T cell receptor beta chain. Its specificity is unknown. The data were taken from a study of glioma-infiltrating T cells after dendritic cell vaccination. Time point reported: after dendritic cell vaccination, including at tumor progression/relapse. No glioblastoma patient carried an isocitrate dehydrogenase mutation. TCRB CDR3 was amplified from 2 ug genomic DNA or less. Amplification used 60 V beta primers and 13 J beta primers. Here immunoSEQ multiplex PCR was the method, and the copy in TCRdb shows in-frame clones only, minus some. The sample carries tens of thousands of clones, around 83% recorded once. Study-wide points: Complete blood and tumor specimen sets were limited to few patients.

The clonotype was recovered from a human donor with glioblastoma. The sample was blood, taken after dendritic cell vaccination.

CDR3 nucleotides: TGCGCCAGCAGCACGGGACAGGGGATAGGCAACACTGAAGCTTTCTTT. Its protein product is CASSTGQGIGNTEAFF. The chain combines TRBV5-1 with TRBJ1-1, with 10 bases that match TRBD1. The germline gives CDR1 SGHRS, CDR2 YFSETQ. With 4 bases clipped from V and 2 bases from J, the junction kept 8 bases outside the gene matches. The CDR3 is made up of 16 amino acids.